This is a list of T cell receptor beta chains from one sample in a study of T cell responses to AZD1222 COVID-19 vaccine. Profiled with immunoSEQ multiplex PCR; TCRdb holds only in-frame clones, not every one. This table has 100,000 or so clones, roughly nine tenths appearing once. Specimen: peripheral blood, collected on day 0 of AZD1222 vaccination. The receptors originated from an adult in good health. Each CDR3 is given with its conserved first and last residue. Each record gives: V gene, J gene, D gene, clone size, CDR3 protein, CDR3 DNA. D genes are given only for firm matches. Not every row has a clone size; where given, it reads once, few, many or a size class.

V: TRBV10-3
J: TRBJ1-5
D: TRBD1
size: .
CDR3: CAISASPGQGAQPQHF
DNA: TGTGCCATCAGTGCATCCCCGGGACAGGGGGCTCAGCCCCAGCATTTT

V: TRBV7-9
J: TRBJ1-2
D: .
size: .
CDR3: CASSLESLRNYGYTF
DNA: TGTGCCAGCAGCTTAGAATCCCTGCGTAACTATGGCTACACCTTC

V: TRBV2
J: TRBJ2-3
D: .
size: .
CDR3: CASSEALLGIETDTQYF
DNA: TGTGCCAGCAGTGAAGCCCTACTAGGAATAGAGACAGATACGCAGTATTTT

V: TRBV5-1
J: TRBJ2-3
D: TRBD1
size: .
CDR3: CASSPGQVKDTQYF
DNA: TGCGCCAGCAGCCCCGGACAGGTTAAGGATACGCAGTATTTT

V: TRBV11-3
J: TRBJ1-5
D: .
size: once
CDR3: CASSRPIKRRQPQHF
DNA: TGTGCCAGCAGCCGACCTATAAAGAGGCGTCAGCCCCAGCATTTT

V: TRBV7-8
J: TRBJ2-5
D: .
size: .
CDR3: CASSRGQSQETQYF
DNA: TGTGCCAGCAGCCGAGGACAGAGCCAAGAGACCCAGTACTTC

V: TRBV7-9
J: TRBJ1-4
D: TRBD1
size: .
CDR3: CASSPLGGGQGDEKLFF
DNA: TGTGCCAGCAGCCCATTAGGGGGCGGACAGGGTGATGAAAAACTGTTTTTT

V: TRBV11-3
J: TRBJ1-2
D: TRBD1
size: .
CDR3: CASSTRTGHYTF
DNA: TGTGCCAGCAGCACGAGGACAGGGCACTACACCTTC

V: TRBV29-1
J: TRBJ2-7
D: TRBD2
size: .
CDR3: CSALKLDGGSEQYF
DNA: TGCAGCGCCCTGAAATTGGACGGGGGGAGCGAGCAGTACTTC

V: TRBV14
J: TRBJ2-7
D: TRBD1
size: .
CDR3: CASSQRAPGQGYEQYF
DNA: TGTGCCAGCAGCCAAAGGGCCCCGGGACAGGGATACGAGCAGTACTTC

V: TRBV5-4
J: TRBJ1-1
D: .
size: .
CDR3: CASSLEPLAEAFF
DNA: TGTGCCAGCAGCCTTGAACCTTTGGCTGAAGCTTTCTTT

V: TRBV2
J: TRBJ2-1
D: TRBD1
size: few
CDR3: CASSVGQGVNEQFF
DNA: TGTGCCAGCAGTGTGGGACAGGGGGTCAATGAGCAGTTCTTC

V: TRBV25-1
J: TRBJ1-3
D: .
size: .
CDR3: CASSESVRGASGNTIYF
DNA: TGTGCCAGCAGTGAATCGGTCCGGGGGGCTAGTGGAAACACCATATATTTT

V: TRBV7-9
J: TRBJ1-1
D: TRBD1
size: .
CDR3: CASSSLTGGEGEAFF
DNA: TGTGCCAGCAGCTCGTTGACAGGGGGCGAAGGTGAAGCTTTCTTT

V: TRBV11-3
J: TRBJ2-1
D: .
size: few
CDR3: CASSRRSAGSYYNEQFF
DNA: TGTGCCAGCAGCCGTAGATCTGCAGGATCGTACTACAATGAGCAGTTCTTC

V: TRBV19
J: TRBJ1-2
D: .
size: .
CDR3: CASSIGYREGDYGYTF
DNA: TGTGCCAGTAGTATAGGGTACCGAGAGGGCGACTATGGCTACACCTTC

V: TRBV5-4
J: TRBJ2-6
D: .
size: .
CDR3: CASSEGGSGANVLTF
DNA: TGTGCCAGCAGCGAAGGGGGCTCTGGGGCCAACGTCCTGACTTTC

V: TRBV30
J: TRBJ1-3
D: .
size: .
CDR3: CAWNRGRSSGNTIYF
DNA: TGTGCCTGGAACCGGGGCAGGTCCTCTGGAAACACCATATATTTT

V: TRBV7-9
J: TRBJ1-1
D: .
size: .
CDR3: CASSLPALEAFF
DNA: TGTGCCAGCAGCTTGCCGGCCCTTGAAGCTTTCTTT

V: TRBV25-1
J: TRBJ1-2
D: .
size: once
CDR3: CASSEWGSYGYTF
DNA: TGTGCCAGCAGTGAATGGGGGTCGTATGGCTACACCTTC

V: TRBV6-5
J: TRBJ1-2
D: .
size: .
CDR3: CASSPELGAIYGYTF
DNA: TGTGCCAGCAGTCCCGAGTTAGGGGCGATCTATGGCTACACCTTC

V: TRBV25-1
J: TRBJ2-3
D: .
size: once
CDR3: CASSDTMFTDTQYF
DNA: TGTGCCAGCAGTGACACGATGTTCACAGATACGCAGTATTTT

V: TRBV19
J: TRBJ1-5
D: TRBD1
size: .
CDR3: CASSTGTGSSNQPQHF
DNA: TGTGCCAGTAGTACCGGGACAGGGAGTAGCAATCAGCCCCAGCATTTT

V: TRBV6-5
J: TRBJ1-1
D: TRBD1
size: .
CDR3: CASRKQGAKNTEAFF
DNA: TGTGCCAGCAGAAAACAGGGGGCGAAGAACACTGAAGCTTTCTTT

V: TRBV12-3/TRBV12-4
J: TRBJ1-2
D: .
size: .
CDR3: CASRAVDNYGYTF
DNA: TGTGCCAGCAGGGCCGTAGATAACTATGGCTACACCTTC

V: TRBV14
J: TRBJ1-1
D: TRBD1
size: .
CDR3: CASSAYRGGTEAFF
DNA: TGTGCCAGCAGCGCATACAGGGGTGGGACTGAAGCTTTCTTT

V: TRBV5-1
J: TRBJ1-1
D: .
size: .
CDR3: CASSLDGNSNTEAFF
DNA: TGCGCCAGCAGCTTGGACGGTAATTCAAACACTGAAGCTTTCTTT

V: TRBV3-1/TRBV3-2
J: TRBJ2-3
D: TRBD2
size: many
CDR3: CASSQVGSGSGITQYF
DNA: TGTGCCAGCAGCCAAGTGGGTAGCGGGAGTGGGATTACGCAGTATTTT

V: TRBV7-9
J: TRBJ2-1
D: TRBD2
size: .
CDR3: CASSLTSGSFGEQFF
DNA: TGTGCCAGCAGCTTAACTAGCGGGAGTTTCGGTGAGCAGTTCTTC

V: TRBV9
J: TRBJ1-3
D: TRBD1
size: .
CDR3: CASSLTGTEYSGNTIYF
DNA: TGTGCCAGCAGCCTTACCGGGACAGAGTACTCTGGAAACACCATATATTTT

V: TRBV6-5
J: TRBJ1-1
D: TRBD1
size: .
CDR3: CASRGDREEGAFF
DNA: TGTGCCAGCAGGGGGGACAGGGAAGAAGGAGCTTTCTTT

V: TRBV19
J: TRBJ1-1
D: .
size: .
CDR3: CASSISILNTEAFF
DNA: TGTGCCAGTAGTATTAGTATCTTGAACACTGAAGCTTTCTTT

V: TRBV5-1
J: TRBJ2-3
D: TRBD2
size: .
CDR3: CASSPGTSHLHTQYF
DNA: TGCGCCAGCAGCCCCGGGACTAGTCATCTCCATACGCAGTATTTT

V: TRBV19
J: TRBJ1-1
D: .
size: .
CDR3: CASSTLGGRVTEAFF
DNA: TGTGCCAGTAGTACCCTCGGGGGGCGCGTCACTGAAGCTTTCTTT

V: TRBV3-1/TRBV3-2
J: TRBJ2-7
D: TRBD2
size: once
CDR3: CASSQEREDNEQYF
DNA: TGTGCCAGCAGCCAAGAGCGGGAGGACAACGAGCAGTACTTC

V: TRBV7-8
J: TRBJ1-3
D: .
size: .
CDR3: CASSRKGSGNTIYF
DNA: TGTGCCAGCAGCAGGAAGGGCTCTGGAAACACCATATATTTT

V: TRBV21-1
J: TRBJ2-7
D: .
size: .
CDR3: CASNYLAGGPFYEQYF
DNA: TGTGCCAGCAACTACTTAGCGGGGGGGCCGTTTTACGAGCAGTACTTC